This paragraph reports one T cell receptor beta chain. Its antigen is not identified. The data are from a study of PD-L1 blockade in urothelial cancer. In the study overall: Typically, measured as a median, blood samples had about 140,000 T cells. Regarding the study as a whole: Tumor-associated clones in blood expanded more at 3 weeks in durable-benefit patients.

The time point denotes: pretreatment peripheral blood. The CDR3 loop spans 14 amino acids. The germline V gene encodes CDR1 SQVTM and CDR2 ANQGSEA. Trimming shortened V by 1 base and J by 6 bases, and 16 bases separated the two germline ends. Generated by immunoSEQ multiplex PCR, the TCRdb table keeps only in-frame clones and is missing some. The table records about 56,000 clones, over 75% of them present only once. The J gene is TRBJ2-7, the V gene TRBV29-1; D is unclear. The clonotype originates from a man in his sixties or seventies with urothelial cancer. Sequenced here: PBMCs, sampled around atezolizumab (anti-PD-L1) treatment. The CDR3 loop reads CSVEVASARREQYF. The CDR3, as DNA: TGCAGCGTTGAAGTTGCGTCAGCCAGGCGCGAGCAGTACTTC.